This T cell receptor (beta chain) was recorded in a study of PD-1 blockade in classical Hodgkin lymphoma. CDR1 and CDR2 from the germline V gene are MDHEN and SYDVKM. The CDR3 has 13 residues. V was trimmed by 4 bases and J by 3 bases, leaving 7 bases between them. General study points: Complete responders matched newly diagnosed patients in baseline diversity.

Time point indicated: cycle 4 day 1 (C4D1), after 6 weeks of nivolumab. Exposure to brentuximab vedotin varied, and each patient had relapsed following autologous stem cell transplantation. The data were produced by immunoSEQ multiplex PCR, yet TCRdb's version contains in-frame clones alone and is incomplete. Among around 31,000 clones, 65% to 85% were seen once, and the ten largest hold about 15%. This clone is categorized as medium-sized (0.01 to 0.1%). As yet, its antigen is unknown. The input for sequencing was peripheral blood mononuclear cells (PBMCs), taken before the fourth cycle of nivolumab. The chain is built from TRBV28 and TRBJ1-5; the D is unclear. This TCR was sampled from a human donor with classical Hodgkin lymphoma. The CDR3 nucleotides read TGTGCCAGCAGTTACAGTTTCAATCAGCCCCAGCATTTT. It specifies CASSYSFNQPQHF.